These 11 T cell receptor beta chains were sequenced from one sample in a study of cytomegalovirus exposure and HLA in healthy donors (dated by TCRdb to 2016 to 2017). The method was the immunoSEQ multiplex PCR assay. Sourced from immuneACCESS, this table was stored by TCRdb with only in-frame sequences that have V and J called. A share of the clones is absent; for the studies checked, an unresolved V gene accounts for under half, and the remainder has no known explanation. The sample yields about 250,000 clones; about 90% were counted once. The top ten clonotypes cover more than 10% of the sample. Sequencing was done on a sample of PBMCs. These receptors were collected from a young man in good health and CMV-seropositive.

The V gene is TRBV25-1, the J gene TRBJ1-1, with no clear D. V lost 2 bases to trimming and J lost 4 bases, with 8 bases between them. The CDR3 is 13 amino acids. Per germline, CDR1 MGHDK and CDR2 SYGVNS. The CDR3 nucleotides read TGTGCCAGCAGTGAAGTGAAGAGCACTGAAGCTTTCTTT. Its translation is CASSEVKSTEAFF.

There are a few counts of this clone. The chain has TRBV7-6 and TRBJ2-2; D remains ambiguous. V was trimmed by 2 bases and J by 0 bases, leaving 7 bases between them. Germline V gives CDR1 SGHVS, CDR2 FNYEAQ. CDR3 length: 15 residues. The CDR3 loop is CASSLIAANTGELFF. The CDR3 bases are TGTGCCAGCAGCTTAATCGCAGCGAACACCGGGGAGCTGTTTTTT.

The V gene is TRBV7-9, the J gene TRBJ1-5; D uncertain. V lost 1 base to trimming and J lost 2 bases, with 9 bases between them. This CDR3 comprises 15 residues. In germline, CDR1 is SEHNR, CDR2 FQNEAQ (reference sequence). Written as DNA, the CDR3 is TGTGCCAGCAGCTTAGAAGGGTTCGGCAATCAGCCCCAGCATTTT. Its protein product is CASSLEGFGNQPQHF.

The chain links TRBV15 to TRBJ2-2; D unresolved. CDR1 is LNHNV, CDR2 YYDKDF, per germline (reference sequence). The CDR3 is 14 amino acids. The V end was cut by 0 bases, the J end by 10 bases, with 12 bases between. CDR3 loop: CATSRDRSNKELFF. The CDR3 DNA sequence: TGTGCCACCAGCAGAGATCGATCTAACAAGGAGCTGTTTTTT.

The genes are TRBV29-1 and TRBJ2-5; 9 bases are a match to TRBD2. The trim removed 3 bases at V and 1 base at J, leaving 3 bases unmatched. Germline assignment: CDR1 SQVTM and CDR2 ANQGSEA. The CDR3 runs to 14 residues. As DNA, the CDR3 is TGCAGCGTTGATAGCGGGAGAAGCCAAGAGACCCAGTACTTC. Amino acids: CSVDSGRSQETQYF.

The rearrangement links TRBV30 to TRBJ2-2, with 9 bases aligning to TRBD1. The CDR3 has 15 amino acids. With V trimmed by 3 bases and J by 7 bases, 9 bases remained unmatched. Germline V CDR1 and CDR2: GTSNPN, SVGIG (reference sequence). CDR3 in DNA: TGTGCCTGGAGCTCCAAGGGACAGGGACACGGGGAGCTGTTTTTT. Its protein is CAWSSKGQGHGELFF.

The chain combines TRBV15 with TRBJ1-1; D uncertain. The CDR3 consists of 13 residues. Between the trimmed V and J ends, which lost 0 bases and 6 bases, there was a span of 8 bases. CDR1 LNHNV and CDR2 YYDKDF come from the germline V gene (reference sequence). The CDR3 coding sequence is TGTGCCACCAGCAGAGAGGAGTACGCTGAAGCTTTCTTT. Amino acids: CATSREEYAEAFF.

CDR3 nucleotides: TGTGCCAGCAGCTTAGCGCCGATCACCACCTACAATGAGCAGTTCTTC. Its translation: CASSLAPITTYNEQFF. The chain links TRBV7-6 to TRBJ2-1; no clear D. Trimming took 0 bases from V and 2 from J, leaving 11 bases between them. The CDR3 is 16 amino acids. CDR1 and CDR2 (germline): SGHVS, FNYEAQ.

The chain couples TRBV28 to TRBJ2-7, with TRBD1 matching 9 bases. CDR3 length equals 14 residues. Germline V gives CDR1 MDHEN, CDR2 SYDVKM. Trimming removed 3 bases from V and 3 bases from J; junction bases left unmatched: 3. The CDR3 coding sequence is TGTGCCAGCAGTTTCGGGGACAGGGACTACGAGCAGTACTTC. This translates into CASSFGDRDYEQYF.

This chain connects TRBV29-1 to TRBJ2-1, with 7 bases matching TRBD2. The CDR3 loop spans 12 amino acids. After removal of 2 bases from V and 8 bases from J, the junction contained 3 bases not matched to a gene. The germline gives CDR1 SQVTM, CDR2 ANQGSEA. The CDR3 DNA reads TGCAGCGTTGAAATGGGGGGGGATGAGCAGTTCTTC. Translating it yields CSVEMGGDEQFF.

This sequence joins TRBV7-2 and TRBJ2-1, with D unclear. V dropped 1 base and J dropped 7 bases, with 11 bases sitting between them. Germline V gives CDR1 SGHTA, CDR2 FQGNSA. The CDR3 runs to 14 residues. CDR3 sequence: CASSLGYGINEQFF. For the CDR3, the DNA is TGTGCCAGCAGCTTAGGTTATGGGATTAATGAGCAGTTCTTC.